This entry features one TCR beta chain sequence. Its antigen is unknown. At one end the junction does not follow the germline gene, possibly because of a read error. This record comes from a study of CD8+ T cells in alopecia areata. Study-level findings and limits: Higher clonality than in normal scalp was seen in lesional scalp, especially alopecia totalis/universalis.

The CDR3 contains 15 residues. Germline CDR1 and CDR2: LGHNA and YNFKEQ. Following extraction, RNA underwent reverse transcription to cDNA, which served as the sequencing template. The method was immunoSEQ multiplex PCR; TCRdb's version includes in-frame clones alone and lacks a portion of them. Altogether about 150,000 clones are present, 45% to 60% being singletons, with the ten largest covering 4.5% to 5%. This TCR derives from a human donor in good health. This chain connects TRBV4-2 to TRBJ2-7, with D possibly being TRBD1 or TRBD2 (5 bases each). The sequencing input was CD4+ T cells sorted from blood. CDR3 bases: TGTGCCAGCAGCCGAGATTGGGACGACTCCGACGAGCAGTACTTC. Translated: CASSRDWDDSDEQYF.